The clone carrying this TCR beta chain was counted between two and nine times. Its target is unknown. Listed TCR primers and previously described methods were used for bulk TCR libraries. Using its own MiXCR run on the PCR reads, TCRdb lists one record per CDR3 protein. The sample includes approximately 550,000 distinct CDR3 sequences, 25% of them seen just once. This sample is drawn from a study of molecular identifiers for immune sequencing clone quantification. Whole-study context: In replicates, RNA from roughly 21,000 or 96,000 naive CD8 cells was divided five ways and four parts were sequenced. Study results and caveats: In cases of identical TCR molecules sharing a barcode, highly expanded clone sizes could be underestimated.

The CDR3 length is 14 residues. Trimming cost V 3 bases and J 4 bases; bases outside gene matches: 6. The source material was naive CD8+ T cells from blood, with Jurkat cell RNA spiked in. The sample's subset: FACS-sorted CD8+CD4-CCR7+CD45RA+ naive T cells. The source of this sequence is a human donor in good health. Some libraries in this study had Jurkat cell RNA spiked in. The J gene is TRBJ2-7, the V gene TRBV12-3 or TRBV12-4; 7 positions match TRBD1. CDR3 region: CASSLVGQVYEQYF. CDR3 coding DNA: TGTGCCAGCAGTTTGGTCGGACAGGTATACGAGCAGTACTTC.